These 3 T cell receptor beta chains came from one sample sequenced in a study of T cell responses to AZD1222 COVID-19 vaccine. The assay was immunoSEQ multiplex PCR, and TCRdb's table has in-frame clones only and misses some. This table holds nearly 110,000 clones, around 93% found once. Specimen: peripheral blood, collected 28 days after the second AZD1222 dose. Every receptor here comes from an adult who received the AZD1222 COVID-19 vaccine.

The chain joins TRBV3-1 (or the pseudogene TRBV3-2) to TRBJ2-1; D not resolved. The CDR3 extends over 13 amino acids. V lost 0 bases, J lost 9 bases, and 9 bases lay in between. Germline lookup yields CDR1 LGHDT and CDR2 YNNKEL (reference sequence). The CDR3 spells CASSQDLRGEQFF. The CDR3, as DNA: TGTGCCAGCAGCCAAGATTTGCGTGGTGAGCAGTTCTTC.

The chain is built from TRBV11-2 and TRBJ2-3; the match to TRBD2 covers 11 bases. The CDR3 has 16 amino acids. Germline lookup yields CDR1 SGHAT and CDR2 FQNNGV. The trim removed 4 bases at V and 5 bases at J, leaving 8 bases unmatched. The CDR3 region is CASSSLSGRALDTQYF. The CDR3 DNA sequence: TGTGCCAGCAGCTCGCTTAGCGGGAGGGCCCTAGATACGCAGTATTTT.

This CDR3 is CASSPRTNTGELFF. The CDR3 region has the DNA TGTGCCAGCAGTCCGCGGACCAACACCGGGGAGCTGTTTTTT. The chain joins TRBV6-2 or TRBV6-3 to TRBJ2-2; D unresolved. Germline V gene lookup returns CDR1 MNHEY and CDR2 SVGEGT. Trimming took off 5 bases at V and 2 bases at J, with 9 bases between the two ends. This CDR3 has 14 amino acids.